This T cell receptor beta chain emerged from a study of beta chain features in type 1 diabetes. Findings of the study overall: Reads derived from cDNA could over-represent cells showing high TCR expression. Lower insertion and higher deletion counts appeared at VDJ junctions in type 1 diabetes patients.

Remarks on this clone: Its antigen is undetermined.

Expressed TCRB transcripts were sequenced because the entire RNA isolate underwent reverse transcription. The assay was immunoSEQ multiplex PCR, and TCRdb's table has in-frame clones only and misses some. The table lists 140,000 or so clones, more than 9% of them singletons. CDR1 is SNHLY, CDR2 FYNNEI, per germline. J was trimmed by 13 bases and V by 3 bases; bases with no gene match: 7. CDR3 length: 12 residues. The chain uses TRBV2 and TRBJ2-5, with 8 bases that match TRBD2. The source of this sequence is a young man in good health. Sequencing was done on a sample of naive CD4+ T cells from blood. DNA of the CDR3: TGTGCCAGCAGTGATTTGAGCGGGGGAGGGTACTTC. Translating it yields CASSDLSGGGYF.